The 23 T cell receptor beta chains below come from one sample, sequenced in a study of blood T cell repertoires in COVID-19 (dated by TCRdb to 2020 to 2021). Library generation was performed with the immunoSEQ multiplex PCR assay. The clones in this table, taken by TCRdb from immuneACCESS, are in-frame only. Not every clone is retained; where verified, under half of the shortfall comes from an unresolved V gene, and the cause of the rest is unknown. This sample is represented by around 330,000 clones; 85% of them were singletons. Jointly, the top ten make up around 2% of the sample. Sequencing was done on a sample of PBMCs or T cells enriched from blood (not recorded which). The receptors derive from a young woman who had been exposed to COVID-19.

As for this clone: The same CDR3 is also encoded by other DNA sequences in this sample. The V gene is TRBV19, the J gene TRBJ1-3, with no clear D. Germline CDR1 and CDR2: LNHDA and SQIVND (reference sequence). V lost 4 bases and J lost 0, with 4 bases in between. The CDR3 sequence is 13 residues long. CDR3 coding DNA: TGTGCCAGTAGTACAGGCTCTGGAAACACCATATATTTT. Translation: CASSTGSGNTIYF.

This clone was detected only once. This chain connects TRBV9 to TRBJ2-5; 8 bases map to TRBD2. The V gene end was trimmed by 0 bases and the J gene end by 0 bases; junction bases not matched to a gene: 4. CDR1 SGDLS and CDR2 YYNGEE come from the germline V gene. The CDR3 loop spans 16 amino acids. The CDR3 DNA follows: TGTGCCAGCAGCGTAGCCCCGGGGGGGAACCAAGAGACCCAGTACTTC. Its protein is CASSVAPGGNQETQYF.

The chain recombines TRBV28 with TRBJ1-1; no firm D call. Germline CDR1 reads MDHEN; CDR2 reads SYDVKM. The V end lost 2 bases, the J end lost 7 bases, and 8 bases lay between the germline ends. The CDR3 has 12 residues. The CDR3 DNA reads TGTGCCAGCAGTTTACCGCGGTTTGAAGCTTTCTTT. Residues: CASSLPRFEAFF.

The chain recombines TRBV5-1 with TRBJ1-4; D possibly corresponds to TRBD1 (5 bases). The V end lost 5 bases, the J end lost 1 base, and 9 bases lay between the germline ends. This CDR3 comprises 14 residues. The germline gives CDR1 SGHRS, CDR2 YFSETQ. The CDR3 DNA reads as TGCGCCAGCAGTATGACAGTAACTAATGAAAAACTGTTTTTT. It is translated as CASSMTVTNEKLFF.

V gene TRBV2 combines with J gene TRBJ2-3, with 7 bases fitting TRBD2. CDR1 and CDR2 (germline): SNHLY, FYNNEI. V lost 3 bases, J lost 7 bases, and 16 bases stayed unmatched. This CDR3 region has 17 residues. The CDR3 DNA sequence: TGTGCCAGCAGTGACCTTACCCTAGCGGCCACCCCCCATACGCAGTATTTT. As protein: CASSDLTLAATPHTQYF.

CDR3 protein: CSASRSMYGNTGELFF. The CDR3 region has the DNA TGCAGTGCTAGTCGGTCGATGTACGGGAACACCGGGGAGCTGTTTTTT. The genes are TRBV20-1 and TRBJ2-2; no clear D. V was pared by 3 bases and J by 1 base, with 15 bases between. Looked up from germline, CDR1 is DFQATT and CDR2 is SNEGSKA (reference sequence). The CDR3 length is 16 residues.

The chain employs TRBV7-9 and TRBJ2-1; TRBD2 matches at 8 bases. CDR3 length: 13 amino acids. After removal of 6 bases from V and 7 bases from J, the junction contained 5 bases not matched to a gene. The germline V gene has CDR1 SEHNR and CDR2 FQNEAQ (reference sequence). CDR3 coding DNA: TGTGCCAGCAGGACTAGCGAGTGGAATGAGCAGTTCTTC. As protein: CASRTSEWNEQFF.

This clone turned up a few times. The rearrangement uses TRBV5-8 and TRBJ2-7; D remains ambiguous. CDR3 length equals 13 residues. CDR1 SGHTS and CDR2 YDEGEE come from the germline V gene. V was pared by 2 bases and J by 0 bases, with 6 bases between. The CDR3 DNA reads as TGTGCCAGCAGCTTCCCGAGCTCCTACGAGCAGTACTTC. Translating it yields CASSFPSSYEQYF.

The rearrangement uses TRBV25-1 and TRBJ2-3, with D perhaps TRBD2 (7 bases). Trimming removed 3 bases at V and 1 base at J, with 17 bases between. This CDR3 has 17 residues. CDR1 is MGHDK, CDR2 SYGVNS, per germline. Written as DNA, the CDR3 is TGTGCCAGCAGTGAGTCCGGCGGGGGCGTGGGCACAGATACGCAGTATTTT. It translates to CASSESGGGVGTDTQYF.

The V gene is TRBV10-3, the J gene TRBJ2-1, with D possibly matching TRBD2 (7 bases). Trimming cost V 4 bases and J 9 bases, with 16 bases left between them. Germline assignment: CDR1 ENHRY and CDR2 SYGVKD. The CDR3 is 14 residues long. CDR3 residues: CAISGGRGAPEQFF. CDR3 nucleotides: TGTGCCATCAGTGGCGGCCGGGGGGCCCCTGAGCAGTTCTTC.

The chain couples TRBV6-5 to TRBJ2-2, with 11 positions matching TRBD2. Unmatched junction bases numbered 5, after V lost 7 bases and J lost 7 bases. From germline, CDR1 is MNHEY and CDR2 SVGAGI. This CDR3 comprises 14 residues. The CDR3 nucleotides read TGTGCCAGCATAGCGGGGGGGCCTAACGGGGAGCTGTTTTTT. It translates to CASIAGGPNGELFF.

The chain joins TRBV19 to TRBJ2-2; D is possibly TRBD1 (6 bases). The V end was cut by 5 bases, the J end by 0 bases, with 10 bases between. The CDR3 consists of 15 residues. CDR1 and CDR2 from the germline V gene are LNHDA and SQIVND (reference sequence). For the CDR3, the DNA is TGTGCCAGTAGTCCGGGACACACGAACACCGGGGAGCTGTTTTTT. Translation gives CASSPGHTNTGELFF.

This clone was found a few times. V usage is TRBV29-1 and J usage is TRBJ1-1; D may be TRBD1 (5 bases). CDR3 length: 14 residues. Germline loops: CDR1 SQVTM, CDR2 ANQGSEA. Trimming removed 1 base at V and 0 bases at J, with 9 bases between. Here the CDR3 DNA reads TGCAGCGTTGAAGTTCCAGGGTTGAACACTGAAGCTTTCTTT. It encodes CSVEVPGLNTEAFF.

The chain recombines TRBV19 with TRBJ1-3; D is unclear. This CDR3 comprises 13 residues. V lost 5 bases to trimming and J lost 0 bases, with 5 bases between them. Per the germline V gene, CDR1 is LNHDA and CDR2 is SQIVND (reference sequence). The CDR3 is CASSYSSGNTIYF. CDR3 in DNA: TGTGCCAGTAGTTACAGCTCTGGAAACACCATATATTTT.

The V call is TRBV30, the J call TRBJ2-3, with 12 bases fitting TRBD2. Germline V gives CDR1 GTSNPN, CDR2 SVGIG (reference sequence). V lost 6 bases and J lost 6; bases outside the gene matches: 13. The CDR3 has 16 residues. CDR3 DNA: TGTGCCTGCTCGCTAGCGGGGGGGCTCTTTATTGATACGCAGTATTTT. Residues: CACSLAGGLFIDTQYF.

CDR3 residues: CASSRYLAGGDEQYF. As DNA, the CDR3 is TGTGCCAGCAGCCGATACTTAGCGGGAGGAGACGAGCAGTACTTC. The chain recombines TRBV5-4 with TRBJ2-7; 10 bases are a match to TRBD2. Germline CDR1 SGHNT, CDR2 YYREEE (reference sequence). Germline trimming cut 4 bases from V and 5 bases from J; bases unmatched to any gene: 9. This CDR3 is built from 15 residues.

This clone was detected a few times. This chain links TRBV11-2 with TRBJ1-2; possible D gene TRBD1, 5 bases. Germline values: CDR1 SGHAT, CDR2 FQNNGV. This CDR3 comprises 14 residues. With 1 base removed from V and 4 bases from J, the gap between germline ends came to 10 bases. CDR3 nucleotides: TGTGCCAGCAGCTTAGGACTGGGGGGCTATGGCTACACCTTC. Protein: CASSLGLGGYGYTF.

This chain connects TRBV3-1 (or the pseudogene TRBV3-2) to TRBJ1-2, with 7 bases lining up with TRBD1. V lost 6 bases and J lost 4; bases outside the gene matches: 11. The CDR3 has 15 residues. Per germline, CDR1 LGHDT and CDR2 YNNKEL (reference sequence). The CDR3 is CASSPLDRRGYGYTF. CDR3 nucleotides: TGTGCCAGCAGTCCTTTGGACAGGAGGGGCTATGGCTACACCTTC.

On this clone: The sample contains more than one DNA sequence encoding this CDR3. DNA of the CDR3: TGTGCCAGCAGCGTCGGGCTAGCGGGAGGGACAGATACGCAGTATTTT. It is translated as CASSVGLAGGTDTQYF. The rearrangement uses TRBV9 and TRBJ2-3, with TRBD2 identical over 12 bases. J was trimmed by 3 bases and V by 2 bases; bases with no gene match: 4. CDR1 is SGDLS, CDR2 YYNGEE, per germline. The CDR3 is 16 residues long.

The chain uses TRBV7-3 and TRBJ1-2; 10 positions match TRBD1. The germline gives CDR1 SGHTA, CDR2 FQGTGA. This CDR3 is 17 amino acids long. Unmatched junction bases numbered 9, after V lost 2 bases and J lost 3 bases. CDR3 sequence: CASSLYTRQGADYGYTF. In nucleotides, the CDR3 is TGTGCCAGCAGCTTATATACACGACAGGGGGCGGACTATGGCTACACCTTC.

The chain has TRBV27 and TRBJ1-5, with unresolved D. The CDR3 has 15 residues. CDR1 and CDR2 (germline): MNHEY, SMNVEV (reference sequence). V shed 5 bases and J shed 2 bases, with 13 bases lying between them. The CDR3 bases are TGTGCCAGCAGTCCAGCGACCGCTGGCAATCAGCCCCAGCATTTT. This gives the protein CASSPATAGNQPQHF.

CDR3 sequence: CAKAGEGNTEAFF. CDR3 nucleotides: TGTGCCAAGGCGGGGGAGGGAAACACTGAAGCTTTCTTT. This chain uses TRBV30 with TRBJ1-1; D is perhaps TRBD1 (5 bases). Trimming cost V 8 bases and J 2 bases, with 15 bases left between them. Per germline, CDR1 GTSNPN and CDR2 SVGIG (reference sequence). The CDR3 length is 13 residues.

This sequence joins TRBV28 and TRBJ2-7, with D perhaps TRBD1 (5 bases). Trimming left V 2 bases short and J 6 bases short, with 11 bases between. CDR1 MDHEN and CDR2 SYDVKM come from the germline V gene. The CDR3 is made up of 13 amino acids. The CDR3 region is CASSLARGSEQYF. CDR3 coding DNA: TGTGCCAGCAGTTTAGCAAGGGGTTCCGAGCAGTACTTC.